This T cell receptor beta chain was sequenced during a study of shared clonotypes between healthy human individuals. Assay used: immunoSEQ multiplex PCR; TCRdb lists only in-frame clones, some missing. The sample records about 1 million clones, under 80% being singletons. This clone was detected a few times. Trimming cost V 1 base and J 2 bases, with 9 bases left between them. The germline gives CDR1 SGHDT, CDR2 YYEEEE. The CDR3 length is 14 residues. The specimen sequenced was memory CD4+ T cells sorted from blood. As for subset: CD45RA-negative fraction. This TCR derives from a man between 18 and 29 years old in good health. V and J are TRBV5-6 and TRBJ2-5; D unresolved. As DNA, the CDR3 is TGTGCCAGCAGCTTGAGCGAGCGACAAGAGACCCAGTACTTC. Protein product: CASSLSERQETQYF.